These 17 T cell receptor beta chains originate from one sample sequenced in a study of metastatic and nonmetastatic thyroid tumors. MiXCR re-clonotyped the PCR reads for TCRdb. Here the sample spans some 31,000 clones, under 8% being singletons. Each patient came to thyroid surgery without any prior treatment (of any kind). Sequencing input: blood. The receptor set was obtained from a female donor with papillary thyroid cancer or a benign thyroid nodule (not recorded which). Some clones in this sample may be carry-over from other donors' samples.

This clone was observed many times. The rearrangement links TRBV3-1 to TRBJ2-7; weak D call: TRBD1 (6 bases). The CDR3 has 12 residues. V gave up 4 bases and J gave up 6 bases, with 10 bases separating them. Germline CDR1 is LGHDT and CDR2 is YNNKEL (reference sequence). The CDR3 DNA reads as TGTGCCAGCAGCCGCCGGGACACCGAGCAGTACTTC. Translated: CASSRRDTEQYF.

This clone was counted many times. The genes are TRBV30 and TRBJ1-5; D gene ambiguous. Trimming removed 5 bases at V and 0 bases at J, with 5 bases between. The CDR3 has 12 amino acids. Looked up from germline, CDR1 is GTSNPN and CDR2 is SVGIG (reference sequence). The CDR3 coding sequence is TGTGCCTGGGGTAATAGCAATCAGCCCCAGCATTTT. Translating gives CAWGNSNQPQHF.

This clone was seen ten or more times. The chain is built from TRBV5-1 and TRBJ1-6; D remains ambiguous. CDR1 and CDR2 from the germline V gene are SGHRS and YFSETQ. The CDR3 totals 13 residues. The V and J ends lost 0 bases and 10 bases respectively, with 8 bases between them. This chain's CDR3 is CASSLGSQSPLHF. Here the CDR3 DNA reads TGCGCCAGCAGCTTGGGGTCCCAATCACCCCTCCACTTT.

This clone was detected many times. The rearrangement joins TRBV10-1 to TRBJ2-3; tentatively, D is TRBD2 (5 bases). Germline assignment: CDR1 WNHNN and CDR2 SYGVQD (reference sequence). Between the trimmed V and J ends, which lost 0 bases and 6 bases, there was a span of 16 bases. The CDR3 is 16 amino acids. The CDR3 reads CASSESVLMERDTQYF. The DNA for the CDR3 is TGCGCCAGCAGTGAGTCTGTACTAATGGAGCGGGATACGCAGTATTTT.

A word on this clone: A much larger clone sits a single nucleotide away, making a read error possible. This chain's CDR3 is CASSRTQVATVGTQYF. CDR3 sequence (DNA): TGCGCCAGCAGCCGGACACAGGTGGCGACTGTGGGGACCCAGTACTTC. The rearrangement joins TRBV5-1 to TRBJ2-5; D is perhaps TRBD1 (5 bases). The length of the CDR3 is 16 residues. V lost 4 bases and J 7 bases, leaving 23 bases between the germline ends. Looked up from germline, CDR1 is SGHRS and CDR2 is YFSETQ.

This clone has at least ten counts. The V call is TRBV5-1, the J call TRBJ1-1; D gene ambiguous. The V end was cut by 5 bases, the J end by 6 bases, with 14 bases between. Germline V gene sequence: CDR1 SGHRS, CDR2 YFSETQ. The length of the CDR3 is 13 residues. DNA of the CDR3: TGCGCCAGCAGGGGCACGGTCCAGCCTGAAGCTTTCTTT. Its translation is CASRGTVQPEAFF.

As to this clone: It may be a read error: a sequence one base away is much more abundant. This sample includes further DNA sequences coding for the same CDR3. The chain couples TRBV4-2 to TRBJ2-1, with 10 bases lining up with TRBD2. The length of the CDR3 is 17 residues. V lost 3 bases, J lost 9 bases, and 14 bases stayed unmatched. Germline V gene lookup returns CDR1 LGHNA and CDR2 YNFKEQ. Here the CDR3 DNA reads TGTGCCAGCAGCCAGGAAGGCGGACTAGCGGCCTTGGGTGAGCAGTTCTTC. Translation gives CASSQEGGLAALGEQFF.

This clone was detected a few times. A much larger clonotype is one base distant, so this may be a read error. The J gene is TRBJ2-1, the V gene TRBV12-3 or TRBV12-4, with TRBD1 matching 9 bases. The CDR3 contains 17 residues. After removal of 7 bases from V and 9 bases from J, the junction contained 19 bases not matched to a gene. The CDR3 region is CASTTFWDRANGCEQFF. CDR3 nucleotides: TGTGCCAGCACCACATTCTGGGACAGGGCTAATGGATGTGAGCAGTTCTTC.

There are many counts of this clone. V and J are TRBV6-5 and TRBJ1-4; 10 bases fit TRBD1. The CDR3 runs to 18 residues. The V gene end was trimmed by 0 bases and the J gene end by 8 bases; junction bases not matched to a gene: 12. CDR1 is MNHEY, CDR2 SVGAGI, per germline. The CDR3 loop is CASSYSFLLGQGQEKLFF. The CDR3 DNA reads TGTGCCAGCAGTTACTCTTTCCTTCTGGGACAGGGGCAGGAAAAACTGTTTTTT.

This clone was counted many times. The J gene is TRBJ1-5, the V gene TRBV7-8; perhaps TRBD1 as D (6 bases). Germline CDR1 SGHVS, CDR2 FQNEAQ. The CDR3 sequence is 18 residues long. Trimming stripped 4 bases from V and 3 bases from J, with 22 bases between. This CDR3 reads CASSYQKPWRGFNQPQHF. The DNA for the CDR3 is TGTGCCAGCAGCTACCAAAAGCCGTGGAGGGGGTTCAATCAGCCCCAGCATTTT.

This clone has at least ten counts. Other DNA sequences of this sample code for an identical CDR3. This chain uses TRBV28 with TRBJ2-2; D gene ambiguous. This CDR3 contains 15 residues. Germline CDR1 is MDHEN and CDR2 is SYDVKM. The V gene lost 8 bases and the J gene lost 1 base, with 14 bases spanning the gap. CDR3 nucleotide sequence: TGTGCCAGCTTCACAATAGAACTGAACACCGGGGAGCTGTTTTTT. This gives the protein CASFTIELNTGELFF.

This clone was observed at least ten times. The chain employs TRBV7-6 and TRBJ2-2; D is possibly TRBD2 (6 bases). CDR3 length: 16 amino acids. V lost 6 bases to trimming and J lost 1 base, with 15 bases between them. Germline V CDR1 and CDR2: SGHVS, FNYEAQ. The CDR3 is CASRALGGRNTGELFF. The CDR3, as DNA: TGTGCCAGCAGAGCACTGGGGGGAAGGAACACCGGGGAGCTGTTTTTT. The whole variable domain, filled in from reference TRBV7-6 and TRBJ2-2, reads GAGVSQSPRYKVTKRGQDVALRCDPISGHVSLYWYRQALGQGPEFLTYFNYEAQQDKSGLPNDRFSAERPEGSISTLTIQRTEQRDSAMYRCASRALGGRNTGELFFGEGSRLTVL.

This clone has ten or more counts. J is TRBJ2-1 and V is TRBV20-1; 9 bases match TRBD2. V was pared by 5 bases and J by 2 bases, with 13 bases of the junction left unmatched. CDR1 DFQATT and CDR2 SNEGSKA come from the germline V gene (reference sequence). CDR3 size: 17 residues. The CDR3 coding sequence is TGCAGTGCTCGGGGTGCGAGCGGGGGGTACACCTACAATGAGCAGTTCTTC. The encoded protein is CSARGASGGYTYNEQFF.

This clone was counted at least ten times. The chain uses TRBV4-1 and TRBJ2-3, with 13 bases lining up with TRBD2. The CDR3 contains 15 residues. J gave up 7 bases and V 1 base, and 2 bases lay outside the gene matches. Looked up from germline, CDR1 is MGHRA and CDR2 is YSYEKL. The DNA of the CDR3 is TGCGCCAGCAGCCAAGGACTAGCGGGGGGTCATACGCAGTATTTT. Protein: CASSQGLAGGHTQYF.

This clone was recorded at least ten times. The CDR3 nucleotides are TGTGCCAGCAGTTCGACATGGGACGAGCAGTACTTC. Translated, it gives CASSSTWDEQYF. V gene TRBV9 combines with J gene TRBJ2-7; D not certain. The CDR3 covers 12 residues. V was clipped by 5 bases and J by 5 bases, with 11 bases between them. CDR1 is SGDLS and CDR2 is YYNGEE in the germline V gene.

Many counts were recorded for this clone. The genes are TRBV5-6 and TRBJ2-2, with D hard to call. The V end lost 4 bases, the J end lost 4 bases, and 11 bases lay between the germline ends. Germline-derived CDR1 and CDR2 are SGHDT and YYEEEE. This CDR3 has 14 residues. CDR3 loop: CASSPPLGTGELFF. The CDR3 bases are TGTGCCAGCAGCCCCCCGTTAGGCACCGGGGAGCTGTTTTTT.

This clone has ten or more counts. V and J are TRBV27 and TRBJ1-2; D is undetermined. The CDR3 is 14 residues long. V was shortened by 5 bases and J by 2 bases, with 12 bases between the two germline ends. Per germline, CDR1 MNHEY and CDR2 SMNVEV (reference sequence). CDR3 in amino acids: CASSPIQRNYGYTF. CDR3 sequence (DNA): TGTGCCAGCAGTCCAATCCAGAGAAACTATGGCTACACCTTC.